Listed below are T cell receptor beta chains from one sample, sequenced in a study of circulating and synovial CD4+ cells in juvenile arthritis. Measured with immunoSEQ multiplex PCR; TCRdb has only the in-frame clones, and not every one. This sample has about 3,600 clones, with 75% to 85% found just once. Sequenced input: CD4+ T cells from synovial fluid. The receptors originated from a human donor with juvenile idiopathic arthritis. The CDR3 runs from the conserved cysteine through the conserved F or W. A D gene is named only where the DNA matches it firmly. The size field is filled for only some rows; it gives once, few, many or a size class.

D gene,clone size,J gene,V gene,CDR3 protein,CDR3 DNA
NA,NA,TRBJ1-3,TRBV9,CASSVDSSGNTIYF,TGTGCCAGCAGCGTAGACAGCTCTGGAAACACCATATATTTT
TRBD1,NA,TRBJ1-2,TRBV5-4,CASSFGTANYGYTF,TGTGCCAGCAGCTTCGGGACAGCGAACTATGGCTACACCTTC
NA,NA,TRBJ2-7,TRBV11-1,CASSLEAGSTYEQYF,TGTGCCAGCAGCTTAGAGGCGGGCTCCACCTACGAGCAGTACTTC
TRBD1,NA,TRBJ2-2,TRBV14,CASSHGTGGNTGELFF,TGTGCCAGCAGCCACGGGACAGGGGGCAACACCGGGGAGCTGTTTTTT
NA,NA,TRBJ2-5,TRBV11-2,CASSFSQETQYF,TGTGCCAGCAGCTTTAGCCAAGAGACCCAGTACTTC
TRBD2,NA,TRBJ2-1,TRBV11-3,CASSLAGGGTYNEQFF,TGTGCCAGCAGCTTAGCTGGCGGGGGAACCTACAATGAGCAGTTCTTC
NA,NA,TRBJ1-4,TRBV15,CATSRDPTVGRTNEKLFF,TGTGCCACCAGCAGAGATCCGACAGTGGGGAGGACTAATGAAAAACTGTTTTTT
TRBD1,NA,TRBJ1-1,TRBV5-4,CASSLAPFRGTEAFF,TGTGCCAGCAGCTTGGCTCCCTTCAGGGGGACTGAAGCTTTCTTT
TRBD2,NA,TRBJ2-1,TRBV6-1,CASSKEREGLGEQFF,TGTGCCAGCAGTAAGGAGCGGGAGGGCCTGGGCGAGCAGTTCTTC
NA,NA,TRBJ1-6,TRBV7-2,CASSPYNSPLHF,TGTGCCAGCAGCCCGTACAATTCCCCCCTCCACTTT
NA,NA,TRBJ1-1,TRBV4-3,CASSQGAGYGAFF,TGCGCCAGCAGCCAAGGGGCAGGGTATGGAGCTTTCTTT
TRBD2,NA,TRBJ2-5,TRBV7-2,CASSLPSGRGETQYF,TGTGCCAGCAGCTTGCCTAGCGGGAGGGGGGAGACCCAGTACTTC
NA,NA,TRBJ1-1,TRBV10-2,CASSEPPQGRVNTEAFF,TGCGCCAGCAGTGAGCCGCCCCAGGGCAGGGTGAACACTGAAGCTTTCTTT
NA,NA,TRBJ2-4,TRBV6-1,CATHNTGAKNIQYF,TGTGCCACCCACAATACGGGGGCCAAAAACATTCAGTACTTC
NA,NA,TRBJ2-5,TRBV29-1,CSLIVTAQETQYF,TGCAGCCTCATTGTGACAGCCCAAGAGACCCAGTACTTC
NA,NA,TRBJ1-1,TRBV6-6,CAGSYSPTAGTEAFF,TGTGCCGGCAGTTACTCACCGACAGCGGGAACTGAAGCTTTCTTT
TRBD1,once,TRBJ1-6,TRBV19,CASSSGTDNSPLHF,TGTGCCAGTAGTTCCGGGACAGATAATTCCCCCCTCCACTTT
TRBD1,NA,TRBJ2-6,TRBV28,CASSPQGSGANVLTF,TGTGCCAGCAGCCCACAGGGGAGTGGGGCCAACGTCCTGACTTTC
TRBD1,NA,TRBJ1-2,TRBV29-1,CSGQGSYGYTF,TGCAGCGGACAGGGAAGCTATGGCTACACCTTC
NA,NA,TRBJ2-5,TRBV7-2,CASSLGLAVQETQYF,TGTGCCAGCAGCTTAGGTTTGGCAGTACAAGAGACCCAGTACTTC
NA,NA,TRBJ2-5,TRBV7-2,CASSTQVGGWETQYF,TGTGCCAGCAGCACCCAGGTCGGAGGTTGGGAGACCCAGTACTTC
NA,NA,TRBJ1-3,TRBV9,CASSGRVSRNTIYF,TGTGCCAGCAGCGGCAGGGTATCCAGAAACACCATATATTTT
NA,NA,TRBJ1-5,TRBV6-4,CASSACWTRRPYSQPQHF,TGTGCCAGCAGTGCCTGTTGGACAAGGCGGCCATATAGCCAGCCCCAGCATTTT
NA,NA,TRBJ1-5,TRBV6-1,CASRQVNNQPQHF,TGTGCCAGCAGGCAGGTAAACAATCAGCCCCAGCATTTT
TRBD2,NA,TRBJ2-5,TRBV18,CASSPTGGPGETQYF,TGTGCCAGCTCACCGACGGGGGGGCCGGGAGAGACCCAGTACTTC
TRBD1,once,TRBJ2-7,TRBV27,CASCLAGTGGAEQYF,TGTGCCAGCTGTCTCGCCGGGACAGGCGGAGCCGAGCAGTACTTC
TRBD2,NA,TRBJ2-1,TRBV7-9,CASSLGTSEFNEQFF,TGTGCCAGCAGCTTAGGGACTAGCGAATTCAATGAGCAGTTCTTC
TRBD2,NA,TRBJ2-1,TRBV4-1,CASSQVTGAAGNEQFF,TGCGCCAGCAGCCAAGTTACCGGAGCAGCGGGAAATGAGCAGTTCTTC
NA,once,TRBJ2-1,TRBV7-3,CASSFRSGLYNEQFF,TGTGCCAGCAGTTTCAGAAGCGGCCTCTACAATGAGCAGTTCTTC
NA,NA,TRBJ2-5,TRBV19,CASSSRGETQYF,TGTGCCAGTAGTTCTAGGGGAGAGACCCAGTACTTC
NA,NA,TRBJ1-1,TRBV5-1,CASSLLPGSMNTEAFF,TGCGCCAGCAGCTTGCTTCCGGGTTCCATGAACACTGAAGCTTTCTTT
NA,NA,TRBJ1-1,TRBV6-1,CASSESLNTEAFF,TGTGCCAGCAGTGAAAGCCTGAACACTGAAGCTTTCTTT
NA,NA,TRBJ2-1,TRBV19,CASSSPGRSYNEQFF,TGTGCCAGTAGTAGTCCGGGTCGCTCCTACAATGAGCAGTTCTTC
TRBD2,NA,TRBJ2-5,TRBV2,CASRFRLAGQETQYF,TGTGCCAGCAGGTTTCGACTAGCGGGCCAAGAGACCCAGTACTTC
NA,NA,TRBJ2-7,TRBV29-1,CSVQGGAYEQYF,TGCAGCGTGCAGGGTGGGGCGTACGAGCAGTACTTC
TRBD1,NA,TRBJ2-4,TRBV9,CASSVSFGTGGNIQYF,TGTGCCAGCAGCGTAAGCTTCGGGACAGGGGGAAACATTCAGTACTTC
NA,NA,TRBJ1-1,TRBV29-1,CSAYRVNTEAFF,TGCAGCGCCTATCGGGTGAACACTGAAGCTTTCTTT
NA,NA,TRBJ2-7,TRBV7-8,CASSPQPLDYEQYF,TGTGCCAGCAGCCCCCAACCGCTAGACTACGAGCAGTACTTC
TRBD1,once,TRBJ1-2,TRBV7-2,CASSSTGQGLRAF,TGTGCCAGCAGCTCCACGGGACAGGGGTTACGGGCCTTC
TRBD1,NA,TRBJ1-3,TRBV25-1,CASSDGTAGTTIYF,TGTGCCAGCAGTGATGGGACAGCAGGAACCACCATATATTTT
TRBD2,NA,TRBJ2-7,TRBV6-1,CASSQGIGTSGSSYEQYF,TGTGCCAGCAGTCAAGGTATAGGGACTAGCGGGAGTAGCTACGAGCAGTACTTC
TRBD1,NA,TRBJ1-2,TRBV29-1,CSVLRAGGVYTF,TGCAGCGTTTTGCGGGCAGGGGGAGTCTACACCTTC
TRBD2,NA,TRBJ2-7,TRBV7-9,CASSPGTMSLDPYEQYF,TGTGCCAGCAGCCCCGGGACTATGAGCCTAGACCCCTACGAGCAGTACTTC
TRBD1,NA,TRBJ1-3,TRBV9,CASSVQGANGNTIYF,TGTGCCAGCAGCGTGCAGGGGGCTAATGGAAACACCATATATTTT
TRBD1,NA,TRBJ2-3,TRBV5-1,CASSLLGQGTDTQYF,TGCGCCAGCAGCTTGTTGGGACAGGGCACAGATACGCAGTATTTT
TRBD1,NA,TRBJ1-5,TRBV6-5,CASSETGKDQPQHF,TGTGCCAGCAGTGAGACAGGGAAGGATCAGCCCCAGCATTTT
TRBD1,NA,TRBJ1-5,TRBV30,CAWSQGQVGHQPQHF,TGTGCCTGGAGTCAAGGACAGGTTGGTCATCAGCCCCAGCATTTT
NA,NA,TRBJ2-3,TRBV6-1,CASLRASFADTQYF,TGTGCCAGCCTGCGGGCCTCATTTGCAGATACGCAGTATTTT
TRBD2,NA,TRBJ2-2,TRBV4-3,CASSQVYLAGRTGELFF,TGCGCCAGCAGCCAAGTATACCTAGCGGGCCGAACCGGGGAGCTGTTTTTT
NA,NA,TRBJ1-2,TRBV2,CASSGLGGSDGYTF,TGTGCCAGCAGTGGGCTAGGGGGATCGGATGGCTACACCTTC
TRBD1,NA,TRBJ1-5,TRBV4-1,CASSPRDREYSNQPQHF,TGCGCCAGCAGCCCCCGGGACAGGGAATATAGCAATCAGCCCCAGCATTTT
TRBD1,NA,TRBJ2-3,TRBV11-2,CASRTGQGSSDTQYF,TGTGCCAGCAGAACCGGACAGGGTAGTTCAGATACGCAGTATTTT
NA,NA,TRBJ2-3,TRBV19,CASSSGTNLGTDTQYF,TGTGCCAGTAGTAGCGGGACCAATTTGGGCACAGATACGCAGTATTTT
TRBD1,NA,TRBJ1-1,TRBV7-3,CASSLTAGGTEAFF,TGTGCCAGCAGCTTAACGGCAGGGGGCACTGAAGCTTTCTTT
TRBD1,NA,TRBJ2-7,TRBV5-6,CASSTGGENEQYF,TGTGCCAGCAGCACAGGGGGCGAGAACGAGCAGTACTTC
TRBD1,NA,TRBJ2-5,TRBV7-9,CASSRDRGTGETQYF,TGTGCCAGCAGCCGGGACAGGGGGACGGGGGAGACCCAGTACTTC
NA,NA,TRBJ1-1,TRBV5-1,CASSLELANTEAFF,TGCGCCAGCAGCTTGGAATTAGCGAACACTGAAGCTTTCTTT